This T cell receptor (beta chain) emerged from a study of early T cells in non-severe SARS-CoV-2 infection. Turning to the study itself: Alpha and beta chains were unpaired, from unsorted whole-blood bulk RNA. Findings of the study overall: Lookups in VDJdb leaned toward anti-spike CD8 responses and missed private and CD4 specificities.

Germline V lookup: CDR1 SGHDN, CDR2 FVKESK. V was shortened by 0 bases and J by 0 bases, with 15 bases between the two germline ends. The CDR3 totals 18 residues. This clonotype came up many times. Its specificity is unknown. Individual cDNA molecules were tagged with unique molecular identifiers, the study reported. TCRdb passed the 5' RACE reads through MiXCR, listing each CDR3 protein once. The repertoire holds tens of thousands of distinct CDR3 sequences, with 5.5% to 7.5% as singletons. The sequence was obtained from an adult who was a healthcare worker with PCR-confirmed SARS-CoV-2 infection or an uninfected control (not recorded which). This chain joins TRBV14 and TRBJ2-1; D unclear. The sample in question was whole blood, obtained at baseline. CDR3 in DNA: TGTGCCAGCAGCCAAGATCTTATCCAGACCATCTCCTACAATGAGCAGTTCTTC. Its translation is CASSQDLIQTISYNEQFF. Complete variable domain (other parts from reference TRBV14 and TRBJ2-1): EAGVTQFPSHSVIEKGQTVTLRCDPISGHDNLYWYRRVMGKEIKFLLHFVKESKQDESGMPNNRFLAERTGGTYSTLKVQPAELEDSGVYFCASSQDLIQTISYNEQFFGPGTRLTVL.